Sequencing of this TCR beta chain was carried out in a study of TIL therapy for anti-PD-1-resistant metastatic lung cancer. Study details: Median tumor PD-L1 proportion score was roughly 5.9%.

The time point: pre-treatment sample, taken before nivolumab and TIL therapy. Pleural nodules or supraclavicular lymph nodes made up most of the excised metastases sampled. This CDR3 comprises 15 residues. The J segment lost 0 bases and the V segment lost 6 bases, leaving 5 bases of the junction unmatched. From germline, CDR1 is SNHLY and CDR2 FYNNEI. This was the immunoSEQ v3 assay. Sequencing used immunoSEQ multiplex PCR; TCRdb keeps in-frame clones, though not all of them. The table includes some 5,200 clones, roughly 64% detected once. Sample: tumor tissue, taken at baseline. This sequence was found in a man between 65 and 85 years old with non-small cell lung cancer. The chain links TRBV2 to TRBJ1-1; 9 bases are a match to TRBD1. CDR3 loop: CASRDRGYLNTEAFF. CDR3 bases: TGTGCCAGCAGGGACAGGGGCTACCTGAACACTGAAGCTTTCTTT.